This T cell receptor beta chain is from a study of shared clonotypes between healthy human individuals. The germline V gene has CDR1 LNHDA and CDR2 SQIVND (reference sequence). The V end was cut by 9 bases, the J end by 8 bases, with 23 bases between. The CDR3 is 15 amino acids. Replicate PCRs were loaded with around 0.3 ug DNA from unsorted PBMC, about 30,000 T cell genomes. Source study methods: ImmunoSEQ supplied junction-only sequences lacking quality scores, so filtering was different. Profiling relied on immunoSEQ multiplex PCR, and the TCRdb table lists in-frame clones only, not all of them. That table furnishes V, J and clone size, whereas the DNA furnished D and trimming. This sample has about 500,000 clones, with around 77% found just once. About this clone: The antigen remains unidentified.

Findings and caveats of the study: Few donors limited the genetic and exposure-history diversity represented.

The sequenced sample consisted of PBMCs. The rearrangement uses TRBV19 and TRBJ2-1; possibly TRBD2 for D (5 bases). This receptor was obtained from a woman aged 40-49 years in good health. Some clones in this sample may be carry-over from other donors' samples. The CDR3 loop reads CARAPADRFGHEQFF. The CDR3 DNA is TGTGCCAGAGCTCCAGCGGACCGATTCGGGCATGAGCAGTTCTTC.